Each of the 30 T cell receptor beta chains below was sequenced from the same sample in a study of T cells in Graves' hyperthyroidism and ophthalmopathy (dated by TCRdb to between 2017 and 2020). The library was built by means of multiplex PCR. Instrument used: Illumina HiSeq 2000. The TCR beta CDR3 regions were amplified from the RNA transcripts. A first-round RT-PCR of the TCR CDR3 used the HTBI primer set with the Qiagen OneStep RT-PCR kit. TCRdb took the public reads, trimmed them with fastp at Q25, ran MiXCR for clone calling and kept in-frame beta chains. Every distinct CDR3 protein forms one entry, paired with its most common genes and DNA. Recorded for this sample are fewer than 750,000 distinct CDR3 sequences; around 46% of them occurred a single time. The top ten constitute around 8% of the sample. Sequencing was performed on peripheral blood or thyroid tissue (not recorded which). The receptors were sampled from a woman between 18 and 29 years old with Graves' hyperthyroidism.

The rearrangement uses TRBV7-6 and TRBJ1-5, with no clear D. Germline values: CDR1 SGHVS, CDR2 FNYEAQ. CDR3 length equals 17 residues. V lost 1 base to trimming and J lost 0 bases, with 13 bases between them. The CDR3 DNA sequence: TGTGCCAGCAGCTTAGGGCCGGTAAGAGATAGCAATCAGCCCCAGCATTTT. This sequence encodes CASSLGPVRDSNQPQHF.

Only a few counts were recorded for this clonotype. This rearrangement joins TRBV10-3 to TRBJ2-7, with 8 bases fitting TRBD2. The junction had 14 bases not matched to a gene; V was cut back by 10 bases and J by 3 bases. This CDR3 has 15 residues. Germline CDR1 and CDR2: ENHRY and SYGVKD. The CDR3 spells CASRGSPGTSYEQYF. CDR3 DNA sequence: TGTGCCAGCAGAGGGTCGCCCGGGACTAGCTACGAGCAGTACTTC.

This clonotype has a count of ten or more. The chain couples TRBV3-1 to TRBJ2-7, with D uncertain. The CDR3 loop spans 13 amino acids. Trimming took 5 bases from V and 2 from J, leaving 10 bases between them. CDR1 and CDR2 from the germline V gene are LGHDT and YNNKEL (reference sequence). The chain's CDR3 is CASSLSPTYEQYF. The CDR3 DNA follows: TGTGCCAGCAGCTTGAGTCCCACCTACGAGCAGTACTTC.

There are a few counts of this clonotype. This sequence joins TRBV4-1 and TRBJ1-4, with a weak D call TRBD1 (6 bases). Per germline, CDR1 MGHRA and CDR2 YSYEKL. V was pared by 1 base and J by 3 bases, with 21 bases between. The CDR3 consists of 19 residues. CDR3: CASSQGTQGMRRANEKLFF. The CDR3 nucleotides are TGCGCCAGCAGCCAAGGGACACAGGGTATGAGGCGAGCTAATGAAAAACTGTTTTTT.

At least ten counts were recorded for this clonotype. The V gene is TRBV2, the J gene TRBJ1-1, with TRBD1 matching 7 bases. CDR3 length equals 14 residues. V shed 6 bases and J 3 bases; nucleotides not matched to a gene: 7. CDR1 is SNHLY, CDR2 FYNNEI, per germline. In nucleotides, the CDR3 is TGTGCCAGCAGCGGGACAGCCGTCGACACTGAAGCTTTCTTT. Translation gives CASSGTAVDTEAFF.

There are many counts of this clonotype. The CDR3 DNA reads as TGTGCCATCAGTGAGTCTTATTTGGTACAGGGGCGCCCTGAAGCTTTCTTT. This gives the protein CAISESYLVQGRPEAFF. The chain carries TRBV10-3 and TRBJ1-1; 7 bases are shared with TRBD1. This CDR3 spans 17 amino acids. CDR1 and CDR2 from the germline V gene are ENHRY and SYGVKD. V lost 0 bases, J lost 6 bases, and 13 bases stayed unmatched.

This clonotype has ten or more counts. J is TRBJ1-5 and V is TRBV27, with TRBD1 identical over 7 bases. The V gene end was trimmed by 3 bases and the J gene end by 3 bases; junction bases not matched to a gene: 5. The CDR3 contains 15 residues. The germline CDR1 and CDR2 sequences are MNHEY and SMNVEV (reference sequence). Written as DNA, the CDR3 is TGTGCCAGCAGTTTTACAGGGGTGGCCAATCAGCCCCAGCATTTT. As protein: CASSFTGVANQPQHF.

V usage is TRBV10-3 and J usage is TRBJ1-2, with a possible D match to TRBD1 (5 bases). Trimming took 6 bases from V and 4 from J, leaving 15 bases between them. Looked up from germline, CDR1 is ENHRY and CDR2 is SYGVKD. The CDR3 spans 14 residues. As DNA, the CDR3 is TGTGCCATCAGGCCCGGGACGGGTTTCTATGGCTACACCTTC. Translated: CAIRPGTGFYGYTF.

A single count supports this clonotype. This chain connects TRBV29-1 to TRBJ1-2; D is undetermined. The CDR3 is 10 residues long. Looked up from germline, CDR1 is SQVTM and CDR2 is ANQGSEA. V lost 8 bases to trimming and J lost 6 bases, with 10 bases between them. DNA of the CDR3: TGCAGCTTAGCAGGACATGGCTACACCTTC. Translated: CSLAGHGYTF.

Comment on this clonotype: A read error is likely, as this CDR3 ends without the conserved phenylalanine or tryptophan. The DNA is left out, because the CDR3 cannot be placed on it with certainty; the CDR3 is given as TCRdb lists it. This rearrangement joins TRBV9 to TRBJ2-6; the table's D call, TRBD1, was not checked against the DNA. In germline, CDR1 is SGDLS, CDR2 YYNGEE. Both ends counted, the CDR3 spans 10 residues. CDR3 protein: CASSAFPKTS.

The count of this clonotype is one. The chain couples TRBV10-3 to TRBJ1-1; D is ambiguous. CDR3 length equals 11 residues. The germline V gene has CDR1 ENHRY and CDR2 SYGVKD. Trimming took off 2 bases at V and 8 bases at J, with 6 bases between the two ends. The chain's CDR3 is CAISEGREAFF. CDR3 bases: TGTGCCATCAGTGAGGGCAGGGAAGCTTTCTTT.

The V gene is TRBV5-4, the J gene TRBJ2-7, with a weak D call TRBD2 (6 bases). The V and J ends lost 4 bases and 1 base respectively, with 24 bases between them. Per germline, CDR1 SGHNT and CDR2 YYREEE (reference sequence). There are 18 residues in the CDR3. The CDR3 sequence: CASSLDVGGDSTSYEQYF. As DNA, the CDR3 is TGTGCCAGCAGCCTGGACGTGGGCGGGGACTCAACTTCCTACGAGCAGTACTTC.

V gene TRBV30 combines with J gene TRBJ1-1; D unresolved. The germline gives CDR1 GTSNPN, CDR2 SVGIG (reference sequence). V was trimmed by 0 bases and J by 3 bases, leaving 8 bases between them. This CDR3 contains 13 residues. CDR3: CAWSVLWYTEAFF. The CDR3 nucleotides read TGTGCCTGGAGTGTACTCTGGTACACTGAAGCTTTCTTT.

This clonotype was seen at least ten times. The chain couples TRBV7-9 to TRBJ1-6, with D unclear. Germline CDR1 is SEHNR and CDR2 is FQNEAQ (reference sequence). The CDR3 sequence is 15 residues long. The V end was cut by 3 bases, the J end by 9 bases, with 15 bases between. This chain's CDR3 is CASSFSPTMGSPLHF. The CDR3 coding sequence is TGTGCCAGCAGCTTTTCGCCCACGATGGGTTCACCCCTCCACTTT.

The chain couples TRBV12-3 or TRBV12-4 to TRBJ2-2; 8 nucleotides match TRBD1. V lost 7 bases, J lost 4 bases, and 5 bases stayed unmatched. The CDR3 is 14 residues long. The CDR3 DNA is TGTGCCAGCACTATACAGGGGGGCACCGGGGAGCTGTTTTTT. Amino acid sequence: CASTIQGGTGELFF.

The gene calls are TRBV7-9 and TRBJ1-4; no reliable D call. Trimming took off 6 bases at V and 6 bases at J, with 11 bases between the two ends. The germline V gene has CDR1 SEHNR and CDR2 FQNEAQ (reference sequence). The CDR3 has 13 residues. CDR3 region: CASSPPADEKLFF. The CDR3 DNA sequence: TGTGCCAGCAGTCCCCCGGCAGATGAAAAACTGTTTTTT.

The chain recombines TRBV4-2 with TRBJ1-2, with TRBD1 matching 9 bases. Per germline, CDR1 LGHNA and CDR2 YNFKEQ. The CDR3 length is 16 residues. J lost 4 bases, V lost 3 bases, and 9 bases had no gene match. The DNA for the CDR3 is TGTGCCAGCAGCCAGCCGGGACAGGGAAATGGCTATGGCTACACCTTC. It yields the protein CASSQPGQGNGYGYTF.

J is TRBJ2-5 and V is TRBV20-1, with 8 bases matching TRBD1. The CDR3 length is 15 residues. Germline V gene data show CDR1 as DFQATT and CDR2 as SNEGSKA (reference sequence). The V gene end was trimmed by 5 bases and the J gene end by 5 bases; junction bases not matched to a gene: 13. The CDR3 spells CSAADRGPYNETQYF. The CDR3 DNA is TGCAGTGCTGCAGACAGGGGCCCATACAATGAGACCCAGTACTTC.

The J gene is TRBJ1-3, the V gene TRBV7-3; maybe TRBD1 (5 bases). Germline V gene data show CDR1 as SGHTA and CDR2 as FQGTGA. The CDR3 extends over 16 amino acids. V dropped 5 bases and J dropped 0 bases, with 14 bases sitting between them. CDR3 DNA: TGTGCCAGCAGCGTCACAGGACCCTCCTCTGGAAACACCATATATTTT. This sequence encodes CASSVTGPSSGNTIYF.

This clonotype was seen only a few times. The rearrangement links TRBV20-1 to TRBJ2-2; 9 nucleotides agree with TRBD2. The CDR3 is 16 amino acids. CDR1 is DFQATT, CDR2 SNEGSKA, per germline (reference sequence). Unmatched junction bases numbered 8, after V lost 0 bases and J lost 6 bases. The CDR3 here is CSARDLDSGSPGELFF. CDR3 nucleotides: TGCAGTGCTAGAGATCTGGATAGCGGGAGTCCCGGGGAGCTGTTTTTT.

This clonotype was counted ten times or more. The CDR3 DNA reads TGTGCCAGCCCGCCGGGGACCCAGTACTTC. This encodes CASPPGTQYF. The V and J genes are TRBV12-3 or TRBV12-4 and TRBJ2-5; D gene uncertain. V was cut by 8 bases and J by 7 bases, with 8 bases left in between. CDR3 length: 10 residues.

Ten or more counts support this clonotype. The chain employs TRBV6-5 and TRBJ2-7; weak D call: TRBD2 (6 bases). Trimming shortened V by 6 bases and J by 1 base, and 7 bases separated the two germline ends. The CDR3 extends over 12 amino acids. Per the germline V gene, CDR1 is MNHEY and CDR2 is SVGAGI. The CDR3 spells CASRRGSYEQYF. CDR3 nucleotides: TGTGCCAGCAGGCGGGGTTCCTACGAGCAGTACTTC.

In its sample, this clonotype was seen a few times. The CDR3 DNA is TGTGCCAGCGGAGTCGGTAGCGAGGTAGATACGCAGTATTTT. Its protein is CASGVGSEVDTQYF. This chain uses TRBV2 with TRBJ2-3, with TRBD2 as a possible D gene (5 bases). V was clipped by 8 bases and J by 5 bases, with 17 bases between them. The germline V gene encodes CDR1 SNHLY and CDR2 FYNNEI. The CDR3 consists of 14 residues.

The gene calls are TRBV7-9 and TRBJ1-1; 8 bases line up with TRBD1. Germline CDR1 SEHNR, CDR2 FQNEAQ (reference sequence). J lost 1 base, V lost 6 bases, and 13 bases had no gene match. This CDR3 is built from 17 residues. The CDR3 spells CASSSGQVSFGNTEAFF. The CDR3 nucleotides read TGTGCCAGCAGTTCGGGACAGGTATCATTTGGGAACACTGAAGCTTTCTTT.

DNA of the CDR3: TGCGCCAGCAGCTTGATTTTCGGGAGGGGAGATACGCAGTATTTT. Protein: CASSLIFGRGDTQYF. This rearrangement joins TRBV5-1 to TRBJ2-3; TRBD2 matches at 8 bases. After removal of 1 base from V and 5 bases from J, the junction contained 6 bases not matched to a gene. Germline V gene data show CDR1 as SGHRS and CDR2 as YFSETQ. The CDR3 length is 15 residues. Variable domain in full (rest from reference TRBV5-1 and TRBJ2-3): KAGVTQTPRYLIKTRGQQVTLSCSPISGHRSVSWYQQTPGQGLQFLFEYFSETQRNKGNFPGRFSGRQFSNSRSEMNVSTLELGDSALYLCASSLIFGRGDTQYFGPGTRLTVL.

This clonotype was detected once. J is TRBJ2-7 and V is TRBV20-1, with 11 positions matching TRBD2. The germline CDR1 and CDR2 sequences are DFQATT and SNEGSKA (reference sequence). V dropped 6 bases and J dropped 9; count of bases not matched to a gene: 7. The CDR3 loop spans 12 amino acids. CDR3 sequence reads: CSAPTSGRAQYF. In DNA form, the CDR3 reads TGCAGTGCCCCTACTAGCGGGAGAGCGCAGTACTTC.

This clonotype appeared a single time. The V gene is TRBV19, the J gene TRBJ2-7, with D possibly TRBD2 on 6 matching bases. V was trimmed by 7 bases and J by 5 bases, leaving 18 bases between them. Germline values: CDR1 LNHDA, CDR2 SQIVND (reference sequence). CDR3 length: 14 amino acids. The CDR3 region is CASKGTGGGDEQYF. The CDR3 region has the DNA TGTGCCAGTAAAGGAACCGGTGGAGGGGACGAGCAGTACTTC.

DNA for the CDR3: TGCAGTGCTAGAGTTCCAGGGCGTCGGACAGATACGCAGTATTTT. This gives the protein CSARVPGRRTDTQYF. The chain uses TRBV20-1 and TRBJ2-3; D may be TRBD1 (5 bases). Trimming took 1 base from V and 3 from J, leaving 14 bases between them. The CDR3 sequence is 15 residues long. CDR1 and CDR2 (germline): DFQATT, SNEGSKA (reference sequence).

At least ten counts were recorded for this clonotype. The V and J genes are TRBV20-1 and TRBJ1-3, with no clear D. The CDR3 runs 14 residues. Trimming pared 5 bases from V and 0 bases from J, leaving 11 bases between. CDR1 and CDR2 from the germline V gene are DFQATT and SNEGSKA (reference sequence). The CDR3 DNA sequence: TGCAGTGCTCGGCGCGGGTTCTCTGGAAACACCATATATTTT. Protein sequence: CSARRGFSGNTIYF.

This clonotype was seen a handful of times. The J gene is TRBJ1-2, the V gene TRBV5-6, with D perhaps matching TRBD1 (6 bases). Germline CDR1 and CDR2: SGHDT and YYEEEE. CDR3 length: 15 amino acids. V lost 6 bases to trimming and J lost 6 bases, with 21 bases between them. DNA for the CDR3: TGTGCCAGCAACTATTACACTGGGGGGGGCCATGGCTACACCTTC. This encodes CASNYYTGGGHGYTF.